This TCR beta chain derives from a study of blood T cell repertoires in COVID-19 (TCRdb year 2020). As for the study more broadly: Samples covering the acute and convalescent phases of COVID-19 were provided by collaborators in the United States, Italy and Spain. The material from the prospective study consisted of cDNA or gDNA derived from T cells, B-cell-depleted T cells, or PBMCs. The dataset comprised deeply sampled blood TCRbeta repertoires from subjects exposed to, actively infected with, or recovered from COVID-19. The repertoires were released in a freely available public database intended as a resource for research on the immune response to SARS-CoV-2. The samples were drawn from the first 160 participants of the ongoing ImmuneRACE study and from 1,254 subjects provided by 6 global collaborators. A de-identified subject ID, COVID-19 status, age in years and sex were almost always included in the sample metadata. Where HLA class I and class II types were available, the types were taken from metadata supplied by the sample provider, not from assay-based typing.

TCRbeta CDR3 regions were amplified from genomic DNA using the immunoSEQ Assay, a bias-controlled multiplex PCR. As for the original processing: Nucleated cell counts per sample were estimated from amplification of reference gene primers within the assay. Sequence reads were collapsed and filtered to measure the absolute abundance of every unique TCRbeta CDR3 rearrangement. For each sample, productive Simpson clonality was calculated as the square root of Simpson's diversity index over productive rearrangements. As stored in TCRdb, this immuneACCESS dataset retains in-frame rearrangements with V and J assigned. A fraction of the clones does not appear; measured against another copy, unresolved V genes explain less than half of the discrepancy, and the remainder lacks a known reason. V, J and clone size reflect that table, while D and trimming were determined from the DNA. The sample data list 75,000 to 95,000 clones, and 80% of these were observed just once. The ten largest clones capture approximately 12% of the sample.

Trimming removed 0 bases from V and 3 bases from J, leaving 9 bases between the germline ends. CDR1 and CDR2, looked up from the germline V gene, are MNHEY and SVGEGT. Measured from the cysteine to the phenylalanine, the CDR3 is 14 residues long. Only the CDR3 region is kept as DNA, spanning 42 bases read in frame from base 1. Broader findings and caveats from the paper: Clinical and demographic metadata were provided uncurated, with the amount varying by source and participant.

A remark on this clone: Its target antigen remains unknown. No much larger clone is present one base from it, and per-base qualities are unavailable.

The collaborating institutions used their own protocols to collect whole blood in K2EDTA tubes. For TCRbeta analysis, collaborator samples were shipped as frozen whole blood, as isolated PBMCs, or as DNA extracted from either sample type. The sequence is built from TRBV6-2 or TRBV6-3 and TRBJ2-7, with a tentative D gene TRBD1 over 5 matching bases. The sequenced sample consisted of peripheral blood. The source of this sequence is a woman between 40 and 55 years old with active or convalescent COVID-19. In nucleotide form, the sequence is TGTGCCAGCAGTTACTCGGGGCCCTTCTACGAGCAGTACTTC. This encodes CASSYSGPFYEQYF.